The T cell receptor beta chain described here comes from a study of cytomegalovirus exposure and HLA in healthy donors. The primer mix had 60 Vbeta and 13 Jbeta primers. This table comes from immunoSEQ multiplex PCR, and its TCRdb copy is limited to in-frame clones, with some not included. Here the sample spans about 110,000 clones, just under 75% being singletons. The germline V gene encodes CDR1 SGHDN and CDR2 FVKESK. V was clipped by 1 base and J by 7 bases; unmatched bases: 5. The CDR3 loop spans 14 amino acids. J is TRBJ2-7 and V is TRBV14; 9 bases line up with TRBD2. Sequencing used PBMCs. This sequence was found in a man aged 45-60 years in good health and CMV-seropositive. CDR3 protein: CASSQGGLAWEQYF. CDR3 DNA sequence: TGTGCCAGCAGCCAAGGAGGACTAGCGTGGGAGCAGTACTTC.